This note documents a single T cell receptor beta chain sequence. CDR1 is ENHRY and CDR2 is SYGVKD in the germline V gene. CDR3 length: 15 residues. V shed 3 bases and J shed 0 bases, with 11 bases lying between them. The data originate from a study of blood T cell repertoires in COVID-19. Looking at the study overall: Acute-phase and convalescent COVID-19 samples originated in the United States, Italy and Spain. T cells, B-cell-depleted T cells, or PBMCs provided the cDNA or gDNA that served as material.

Per the authors' pipeline: The assay estimated nucleated cells by amplifying reference gene primers. The data were produced by immunoSEQ multiplex PCR, yet TCRdb's version contains in-frame clones alone and is incomplete. The V and J calls and clone size were taken over from that table, and D and trimming were inferred from the DNA. The repertoire includes tens of thousands of clones, approximately 84% of them detected once, and about 4.1% sits in the top ten. The chain carries TRBV10-3 and TRBJ1-2; no firm D call. The sample taken for sequencing was peripheral blood. The sequence was obtained from a man aged 50-60 years with active COVID-19. The CDR3 loop is CAISELFGPNYGYTF. CDR3 bases: TGTGCCATCAGTGAACTCTTTGGGCCTAACTATGGCTACACCTTC.